The 18 T cell receptor beta chains presented below share a single source sample, sequenced in a study of neurological immune-mediated disorders. TCRdb re-derived calls from the 5' RACE reads in MiXCR, one entry per CDR3 protein. The table records about 79,000 distinct CDR3 sequences, around an eighth of them present only once. Sequenced input: PBMCs. The receptors were sampled from a woman between 45 and 65 years old in good health.

This clonotype has a count of ten or more. The rearrangement joins TRBV9 to TRBJ1-1; tentative D call: TRBD1 (6 bases). Per germline, CDR1 SGDLS and CDR2 YYNGEE. V lost 4 bases, J lost 5 bases, and 21 bases lay in between. The CDR3 is made up of 16 amino acids. The CDR3: CASSRDGGGGGTEAFF. The CDR3 DNA is TGTGCCAGCAGCCGAGACGGGGGAGGGGGGGGTACTGAAGCTTTCTTT.

This clonotype has a count of ten or more. This chain links TRBV5-1 with TRBJ2-7; either TRBD1 or TRBD2 may supply D (6 bases each). The CDR3 runs 13 residues. V was trimmed by 4 bases and J by 6 bases, leaving 14 bases between them. Germline CDR1 SGHRS, CDR2 YFSETQ. The CDR3 DNA follows: TGCGCCAGCAGCCTCCGACCGGGGGCCGAGCAGTACTTC. This translates into CASSLRPGAEQYF.

This chain links TRBV27 with TRBJ1-6; D gene uncertain. V lost 2 bases to trimming and J lost 14 bases, with 19 bases between them. Germline CDR1 is MNHEY and CDR2 is SMNVEV (reference sequence). There are 15 residues in the CDR3. The CDR3 reads CASSLGVSGGLALHF. The CDR3 nucleotides read TGTGCCAGCAGTTTAGGCGTTTCGGGAGGTTTAGCCCTCCACTTT.

In this sample, this clonotype turned up many times. The chain recombines TRBV28 with TRBJ1-2; TRBD1 aligns across 10 bases. The CDR3 runs to 14 residues. The junction had 4 bases not matched to a gene; V was cut back by 7 bases and J by 2 bases. From germline, CDR1 is MDHEN and CDR2 SYDVKM. DNA for the CDR3: TGTGCCAGCACCTCGACAGGGGGCAACTATGGCTACACCTTC. This encodes CASTSTGGNYGYTF.

Ten or more counts support this clonotype. Here the CDR3 reads CASILSGGTYNEQFF. In DNA, the CDR3 is TGTGCCAGCATACTGTCGGGGGGCACCTACAATGAGCAGTTCTTC. This rearrangement joins TRBV28 to TRBJ2-1; a possible D gene is TRBD2 (7 bases). Trimming shortened V by 7 bases and J by 2 bases, and 15 bases separated the two germline ends. The CDR3 extends over 15 amino acids. CDR1 and CDR2 from the germline V gene are MDHEN and SYDVKM.

This clonotype appeared once. With a much larger clone just one base away, this may be a read error. The rearrangement links TRBV28 to TRBJ1-2; the D gene is possibly TRBD1 (5 bases). The CDR3 extends over 13 amino acids. In germline, CDR1 is MDHEN, CDR2 SYDVKM. The CDR3 sequence: CVSRLSAGPGYTF. Here the CDR3 DNA reads TGTGTCAGCAGACTCTCGGCGGGGCCGGGCTACACCTTC.

This clonotype was counted ten times or more. The V and J genes are TRBV5-1 and TRBJ2-7, with a possible D match to TRBD1 (6 bases). The CDR3 is 15 residues long. From germline, CDR1 is SGHRS and CDR2 YFSETQ. Between the trimmed V and J ends, which lost 0 bases and 2 bases, there was a span of 12 bases. Here the CDR3 DNA reads TGCGCCAGCAGCTTGGCCCTCCGGGACACCTACGAGCAGTACTTC. It encodes CASSLALRDTYEQYF.

CDR3 in DNA: TGTGCCAGCTTCGCGGACAGTTCCTACAATGAGCAGTTCTTC. Translation: CASFADSSYNEQFF. The chain recombines TRBV28 with TRBJ2-1; D might be TRBD1 (6 bases). The CDR3 is made up of 14 amino acids. Germline V CDR1 and CDR2: MDHEN, SYDVKM. Trimming shortened V by 8 bases and J by 1 base, and 12 bases separated the two germline ends.

The chain uses TRBV28 and TRBJ2-7; D is possibly TRBD1 or TRBD2 (5 bases each). The CDR3 extends over 15 amino acids. Germline CDR1 MDHEN, CDR2 SYDVKM. The V end was cut by 3 bases, the J end by 2 bases, with 14 bases between. The CDR3 nucleotides read TGTGCCAGCAGTTTGCCCGGGGCGGGCCCCTACGAGCAGTACTTC. Its translation is CASSLPGAGPYEQYF.

V and J are TRBV20-1 and TRBJ2-1; maybe TRBD1 (6 bases). The CDR3 extends over 12 amino acids. Germline V CDR1 and CDR2: DFQATT, SNEGSKA (reference sequence). Trimming shortened V by 6 bases and J by 6 bases, and 12 bases separated the two germline ends. The CDR3, as DNA: TGCAGTGCGGACAGAGGGTTCAATGAGCAGTTCTTC. Translated: CSADRGFNEQFF.

For this clonotype: One end of the junction fails to match germline, which may point to a read error. This chain connects TRBV29-1 to TRBJ1-2; D call uncertain. Germline V gene lookup returns CDR1 SQVTM and CDR2 ANQGSEA. CDR3 length: 13 residues. Here the CDR3 reads CSVEDGYNYGYTF. CDR3 coding DNA: TGCAGCGTCGAAGATGGGTATAACTATGGCTACACCTTC.

CDR3 nucleotide sequence: TGTGCCAGTAATAACAGTCCCCTCGAGGGATATGGCTACACCTTC. It codes for CASNNSPLEGYGYTF. J is TRBJ1-2 and V is TRBV19; D is undetermined. CDR3 length: 15 amino acids. The germline CDR1 and CDR2 sequences are LNHDA and SQIVND (reference sequence). V was clipped by 7 bases and J by 5 bases, with 20 bases between them.

There are many counts of this clonotype. This chain connects TRBV20-1 to TRBJ2-1; D might be TRBD2 (6 bases). CDR1 and CDR2 from the germline V gene are DFQATT and SNEGSKA (reference sequence). The CDR3 contains 16 residues. The chain's CDR3 is CSHARIGGTDPNEQFF. Here the CDR3 DNA reads TGCAGCCACGCGAGGATCGGCGGGACCGACCCCAATGAGCAGTTCTTC.

This clonotype was counted ten times or more. The genes are TRBV6-5 and TRBJ2-3, with D possibly TRBD2 on 6 matching bases. This CDR3 spans 17 amino acids. V gave up 5 bases and J gave up 2 bases, with 20 bases separating them. CDR1 and CDR2 (germline): MNHEY, SVGAGI. The DNA of the CDR3 is TGTGCCAGCAGTCCTACCCCAGGACTACTAAACACAGATACGCAGTATTTT. Translating it yields CASSPTPGLLNTDTQYF.

This clonotype was recorded at least ten times. The rearrangement uses TRBV20-1 and TRBJ2-7, with a weak D call TRBD2 (6 bases). V gave up 6 bases and J gave up 9 bases, with 18 bases separating them. CDR1 DFQATT and CDR2 SNEGSKA come from the germline V gene (reference sequence). The CDR3 spans 12 residues. The CDR3 loop is CSASDAGRGQYF. CDR3 coding DNA: TGCAGTGCAAGCGACGCGGGGCGCGGGCAGTACTTC.

This clonotype appeared many times. The DNA for the CDR3 is TGTGCCAGCAGTTACAGGGTCGATTTCCAGGACGAGCAGTACTTC. Translation: CASSYRVDFQDEQYF. The rearrangement joins TRBV28 to TRBJ2-7; D might be TRBD1 (6 bases). The CDR3 totals 15 residues. Germline CDR1 MDHEN, CDR2 SYDVKM. The ends were cut back, 4 bases at V and 5 bases at J, with 18 bases in the middle.

This rearrangement joins TRBV6-5 to TRBJ1-6; no definite D call. This CDR3 has 13 amino acids. Trimming shortened V by 4 bases and J by 3 bases, and 4 bases separated the two germline ends. The germline CDR1 and CDR2 sequences are MNHEY and SVGAGI. CDR3 sequence reads: CASSSGYNSPLHF. The DNA for the CDR3 is TGTGCCAGCAGTTCTGGCTATAATTCACCCCTCCACTTT.

Only one count was recorded for this clonotype. The chain has TRBV7-2 and TRBJ2-7; possible D gene TRBD1, 6 bases. The ends were cut back, 9 bases at V and 5 bases at J, with 14 bases in the middle. CDR3 length: 12 amino acids. Germline V lookup: CDR1 SGHTA, CDR2 FQGNSA. The CDR3 spells CASISPGDEQYF. Written as DNA, the CDR3 is TGTGCCAGTATCTCCCCAGGGGACGAGCAGTACTTC. The full variable domain, with the rest looked up from reference TRBV7-2 and TRBJ2-7, is GAGVSQSPSNKVTEKGKDVELRCDPISGHTALYWYRQSLGQGLEFLIYFQGNSAPDKSGLPSDRFSAERTGGSVSTLTIQRTQQEDSAVYLCASISPGDEQYFGPGTRLTVT.